These 18 T cell receptor beta chains originate from one sample sequenced in a study of T-cell reconstitution after alpha-beta-depleted transplantation in children. Construction of the TCRbeta library involved unique molecular identifiers. MiXCR was run by TCRdb on the PCR reads, yielding one entry per CDR3 protein. This repertoire shows approximately 80,000 distinct CDR3 sequences, roughly an eighth found once; its top ten account for 25% to 30%. The sample in question was PBMCs, mostly from graft donor cells, obtained 180 days after TCRalphabeta/CD19-depleted stem cell transplant. The receptors were sampled from a male patient between 2 and 15 years old who had a stem cell transplant for acute lymphoblastic leukemia, so the T cells may come from the graft donor.

This clonotype turned up a few times. CDR3 amino acids: CAASRGGRETQYF. The CDR3 coding sequence is TGCGCCGCCTCGCGTGGGGGGCGAGAGACCCAGTACTTC. The V gene is TRBV10-2, the J gene TRBJ2-5, with D tentatively TRBD1 or TRBD2 (6 bases each). Germline CDR1 is WSHSY and CDR2 is SAAADI. This CDR3 has 13 residues. V shed 11 bases and J shed 4 bases, with 17 bases lying between them.

The chain has TRBV9 and TRBJ2-1; TRBD1 agrees at 11 bases. CDR1 and CDR2 from the germline V gene are SGDLS and YYNGEE. CDR3 length equals 11 residues. Trimming removed 5 bases from V and 13 bases from J; junction bases left unmatched: 2. CDR3 loop: CASRDRGPQFF. The CDR3, as DNA: TGTGCCAGCAGGGACAGGGGGCCCCAGTTCTTC.

This clonotype was counted a few times. The rearrangement uses TRBV29-1 and TRBJ2-6; D is unclear. Trimming shortened V by 6 bases and J by 0 bases, and 9 bases separated the two germline ends. The germline V gene encodes CDR1 SQVTM and CDR2 ANQGSEA. This CDR3 is built from 14 residues. In DNA, the CDR3 is TGCAGCGTGGCTATTTTCTCTGGGGCCAACGTCCTGACTTTC. This encodes CSVAIFSGANVLTF.

Many counts were recorded for this clonotype. The V call is TRBV6-5, the J call TRBJ2-1, with D uncertain. Germline assignment: CDR1 MNHEY and CDR2 SVGAGI. The CDR3 loop spans 11 amino acids. V lost 5 bases and J 7 bases, leaving 6 bases between the germline ends. CDR3 in DNA: TGTGCCAGCAGTCTTTGGAATGAGCAGTTCTTC. Residues: CASSLWNEQFF.

V and J are TRBV4-3 and TRBJ2-3; D remains unclear. From germline, CDR1 is LGHNA and CDR2 YSLEER. V was trimmed by 0 bases and J by 6 bases, leaving 10 bases between them. The CDR3 extends over 14 amino acids. CDR3 amino acids: CASSQEWVLDTQYF. Written as DNA, the CDR3 is TGCGCCAGCAGCCAAGAGTGGGTGTTGGATACGCAGTATTTT.

This clonotype was found a few times. V and J are TRBV4-3 and TRBJ2-7; TRBD2 is a possible D gene (6 bases). Trimming cost V 4 bases and J 0 bases, with 16 bases left between them. Germline V gene lookup returns CDR1 LGHNA and CDR2 YSLEER. The CDR3 runs to 16 residues. CDR3 region: CASSRVGTSSSYEQYF. The DNA of the CDR3 is TGCGCCAGCAGCCGCGTGGGGACTTCGAGCTCCTACGAGCAGTACTTC.

The chain employs TRBV5-1 and TRBJ2-1, with D tentatively TRBD1 (5 bases). Germline V gene sequence: CDR1 SGHRS, CDR2 YFSETQ. The CDR3 sequence is 14 residues long. Trimming took 1 base from V and 4 from J, leaving 9 bases between them. The CDR3: CASSLFRGYNEQFF. The CDR3 DNA reads TGCGCCAGCAGCTTGTTTAGGGGATACAATGAGCAGTTCTTC.

This clonotype was observed many times. In DNA form, the CDR3 reads TGTGCCAGCCACAGCTCCGGGACCCAGTACTTC. Its protein is CASHSSGTQYF. This chain joins TRBV2 and TRBJ2-5, with D unresolved. Germline CDR1 SNHLY, CDR2 FYNNEI. CDR3 length equals 11 residues. Deletions cut 8 bases from V and 7 bases from J, with 11 bases between.

This clonotype was observed many times. The genes are TRBV20-1 and TRBJ2-5, with D maybe TRBD1 (6 bases). The CDR3 extends over 12 amino acids. The germline gives CDR1 DFQATT, CDR2 SNEGSKA (reference sequence). Deletions cut 6 bases from V and 5 bases from J, with 13 bases between. Here the CDR3 reads CSANTGRETQYF. In nucleotides, the CDR3 is TGCAGTGCGAATACAGGGCGGGAGACCCAGTACTTC.

This clonotype came up many times. The rearrangement links TRBV12-3 or TRBV12-4 to TRBJ1-1, with 10 bases matching TRBD1. V lost 2 bases, J lost 8 bases, and 2 bases stayed unmatched. This CDR3 contains 13 residues. The CDR3, as DNA: TGTGCCAGCAGTTTACCGGGACAGGGGGAAGCTTTCTTT. Its protein is CASSLPGQGEAFF.

A few counts support this clonotype. The rearrangement joins TRBV20-1 to TRBJ2-3; D might be TRBD1 (7 bases). Germline CDR1 reads DFQATT; CDR2 reads SNEGSKA (reference sequence). Trimming pared 8 bases from V and 7 bases from J, leaving 19 bases between. CDR3 length equals 13 residues. The CDR3 sequence: CSLQGWTTHTQYF. CDR3 DNA sequence: TGCAGTCTACAGGGGTGGACTACACATACGCAGTATTTT.

This clonotype was detected many times. The chain uses TRBV10-3 and TRBJ2-4; TRBD1 matches 8 bases. This CDR3 region has 15 residues. Per the germline V gene, CDR1 is ENHRY and CDR2 is SYGVKD. Trimming at V came to 0 bases and at J to 8 bases, leaving 6 bases not matched to a gene. This chain's CDR3 is CAISESGRGRYIQYF. In DNA form, the CDR3 reads TGTGCCATCAGTGAGTCAGGCAGGGGGCGGTACATTCAGTACTTC.

This clonotype was counted a few times. The J gene is TRBJ2-7, the V gene TRBV20-1; D might be TRBD1 (5 bases). V dropped 5 bases and J dropped 3 bases, with 17 bases sitting between them. This CDR3 has 14 residues. From germline, CDR1 is DFQATT and CDR2 SNEGSKA (reference sequence). CDR3 nucleotides: TGCAGTGCTCACGCAGGGAATTGGAACTACGAGCAGTACTTC. Translation: CSAHAGNWNYEQYF.

This clonotype has ten or more counts. The chain employs TRBV6-5 and TRBJ2-1; TRBD2 matches 8 bases. Losses at the gene ends were 8 bases for V and 8 bases for J; bases not matched to a gene: 5. Germline lookup yields CDR1 MNHEY and CDR2 SVGAGI. The CDR3 runs to 12 residues. CDR3 DNA: TGTGCCAGCCGACGGGGGGGAGATGAGCAGTTCTTC. Translated, it gives CASRRGGDEQFF.

The V and J genes are TRBV7-2 and TRBJ2-7; D gene unclear. V shed 1 base and J shed 9 bases, with 10 bases lying between them. The germline gives CDR1 SGHTA, CDR2 FQGNSA. This CDR3 comprises 12 residues. The DNA of the CDR3 is TGTGCCAGCAGCTTAGTTGGGCGCGGGCAGTACTTC. This sequence encodes CASSLVGRGQYF.

The rearrangement links TRBV5-1 to TRBJ2-7; no reliable D call. From germline, CDR1 is SGHRS and CDR2 YFSETQ. The CDR3 spans 14 residues. V was clipped by 5 bases and J by 0 bases, with 12 bases between them. CDR3 in amino acids: CASRGSFNSYEQYF. The CDR3 nucleotides are TGCGCCAGCAGGGGTAGCTTCAACTCCTACGAGCAGTACTTC. Variable domain in full (rest from reference TRBV5-1 and TRBJ2-7): KAGVTQTPRYLIKTRGQQVTLSCSPISGHRSVSWYQQTPGQGLQFLFEYFSETQRNKGNFPGRFSGRQFSNSRSEMNVSTLELGDSALYLCASRGSFNSYEQYFGPGTRLTVT.

This clonotype was recorded at least ten times. The CDR3 is CASSQEGAFWSEQYF. The CDR3 nucleotides are TGCGCCAGCAGCCAGGAAGGGGCCTTTTGGTCCGAGCAGTACTTC. This chain uses TRBV4-3 with TRBJ2-7; possibly TRBD1 for D (5 bases). Trimming took 3 bases from V and 6 from J, leaving 18 bases between them. From germline, CDR1 is LGHNA and CDR2 YSLEER. The CDR3 loop spans 15 amino acids.

In its sample, this clonotype was seen a few times. The V gene is TRBV29-1, the J gene TRBJ2-5, with TRBD2 as a possible D gene (5 bases). Looked up from germline, CDR1 is SQVTM and CDR2 is ANQGSEA. The CDR3 covers 13 residues. V was pared by 6 bases and J by 3 bases, with 14 bases between. CDR3 sequence: CSVIPGKKETQYF. In DNA, the CDR3 is TGCAGCGTGATACCGGGAAAAAAAGAGACCCAGTACTTC.